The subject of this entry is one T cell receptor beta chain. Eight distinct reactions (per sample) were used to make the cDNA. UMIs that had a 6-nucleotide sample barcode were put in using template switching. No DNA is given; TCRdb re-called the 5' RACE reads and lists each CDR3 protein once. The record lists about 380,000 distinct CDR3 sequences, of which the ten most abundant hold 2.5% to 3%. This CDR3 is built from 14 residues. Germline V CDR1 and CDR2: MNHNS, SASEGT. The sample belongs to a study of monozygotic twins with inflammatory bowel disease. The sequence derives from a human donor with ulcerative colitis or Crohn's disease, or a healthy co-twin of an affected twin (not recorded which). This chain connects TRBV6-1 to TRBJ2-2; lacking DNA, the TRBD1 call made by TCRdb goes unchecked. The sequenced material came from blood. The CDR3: CASTRQGITGELFF.